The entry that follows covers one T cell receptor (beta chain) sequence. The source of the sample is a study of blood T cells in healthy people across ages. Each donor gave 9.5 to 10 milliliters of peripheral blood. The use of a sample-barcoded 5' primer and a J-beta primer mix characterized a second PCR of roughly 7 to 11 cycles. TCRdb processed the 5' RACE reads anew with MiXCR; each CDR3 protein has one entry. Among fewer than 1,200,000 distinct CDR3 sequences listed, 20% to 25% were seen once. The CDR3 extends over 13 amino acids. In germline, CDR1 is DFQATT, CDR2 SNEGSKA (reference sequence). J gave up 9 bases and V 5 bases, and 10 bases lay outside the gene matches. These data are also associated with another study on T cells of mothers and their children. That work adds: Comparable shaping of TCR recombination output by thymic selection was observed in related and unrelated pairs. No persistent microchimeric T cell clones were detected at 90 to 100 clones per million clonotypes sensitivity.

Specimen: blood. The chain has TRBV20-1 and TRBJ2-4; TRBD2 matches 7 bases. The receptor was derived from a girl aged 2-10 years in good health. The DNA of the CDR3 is TGCAGTGCTCCGACTGGGGGGGTACCCATTCAGTACTTC. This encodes CSAPTGGVPIQYF.